This T cell receptor beta chain is drawn from a study of Graves' ophthalmopathy and Graves' hyperthyroidism (dated by TCRdb to 2017 to 2018). Regarding the research as a whole: Peripheral blood was collected at initial diagnosis, before any treatment. The study used TCR beta repertoire signatures to distinguish Graves' ophthalmopathy from Graves' hyperthyroidism and to predict progression to ophthalmopathy. In total, approximately 130 blood samples were TCR-sequenced: around 42 ophthalmopathy, roughly 77 hyperthyroidism and some 17 hyperthyroidism-to-ophthalmopathy patients. To explore V-J signatures distinguishing ophthalmopathy from hyperthyroidism, a discovery set of 100 or so patients (about 44 ophthalmopathy, about 57 stable hyperthyroidism) was enrolled. An independent validation cohort was composed of approximately 19 hyperthyroidism patients and over 15 patients who later progressed from hyperthyroidism to ophthalmopathy. T-cell repertoires of thyroid tissue and blood were compared in about six hyperthyroidism patients. Once sampling was done, hyperthyroidism patients were given methimazole at a starting dose of 30 mg daily, while ophthalmopathy patients were given high-dose intravenous methylprednisolone. The approximately 98 discovery patients were randomly divided into training and test sets at a 7:3 ratio.

General conclusions and limits of the study: In cross-validation, the 13-signature model distinguished ophthalmopathy from stable hyperthyroidism with nearly 90% sensitivity and around 81% specificity, while in the test set the corresponding values were about 79% and 69%. Sample size was not predetermined statistically, and investigators were not blinded to group allocation. In validation, the model predicted ophthalmopathy progression with about 64% sensitivity and 72.22% specificity; approximately 12 predicted patients were CT-confirmed with GO in a median of approximately six months. Most expanded thyroid clonotypes with a frequency above 0.001 also appeared in blood, which suggests that blood repertoires may reflect the immune response in the thyroid.

Reading the germline V gene gives CDR1 MDHEN and CDR2 SYDVKM. A distance of 11 bases separates the germline ends of V and J, which lose 1 base and 8 bases respectively. The CDR3 contains 13 residues, cysteine and phenylalanine counted. Solely the CDR3 DNA is kept, with 39 bases framed from the first base. This clonotype was recorded at least ten times. No antigen is known for it. Base qualities are not at hand, and no much larger clone is one base apart. For repertoire sequencing, the TCR beta CDR3 regions were amplified from RNA transcripts. HTBI primers and the Qiagen OneStep RT-PCR kit were used in a first-round RT-PCR, which was followed by a second-round multiplex PCR, size selection and purification. The libraries underwent paired-end sequencing with 100 bp reads on an Illumina HiSeq2000. The study's processing was this. SOAPnuke was used for read processing, and reads with adapters, uncalled bases, a mean Phred below 15, or no exact constant-primer or identifier match were discarded. COPE v1.2.5 was used to merge the high-quality paired reads. Each unique nucleotide sequence was treated as a clonotype, and MiTCR v1.1 was used to align the clonotypes to the IMGT TRB V, D and J references. The analysis was limited to V-J combinations with a frequency above 0.0001, which together covered around 99% of the repertoires. For each V-J combination, a TCR clonal expansion and chaos score was defined as F50 clonal expansion divided by the chaos observed in the TCRdist matrix. Welch's t-statistics and random forest were used to reduce features to about a dozen V-J combinations, which were fed into a naive Bayes classifier. The similarity between thyroid and blood repertoires was quantified using the Morisita-Horn index. Using fastp trimming at Q25 and MiXCR clonotype assembly, TCRdb reanalyzed the public sequencing data and kept in-frame beta chains. All rows with the same CDR3 protein become a single entry with the most common DNA and genes. These V and J calls rely on TCRdb rather than the paper's analysis. This sample has 150,000 to 200,000 distinct CDR3 sequences in its table, and 35% to 50% of those were observed once. About 8.2% of the sample comes from the top ten.

Ophthalmopathy patients had moderately to severely active disease, Clinical Activity Score of at least 3, NOSPECS grade of at least 4, and disease duration under 3 months. Patients with other autoimmune diseases, uncontrolled infections, pregnancy or lactation were excluded. Clinical symptoms, serum thyroxine, TRAb, thyroid ultrasound and orbital computed tomography were used for diagnosis. Ficoll-Paque density gradient centrifugation was used to isolate PBMCs from 9.5 to 10 ml of fresh peripheral blood. Total RNA was extracted with Trizol reagent and quality-checked on an Agilent 2100 Bioanalyzer.

The specimen sequenced was peripheral blood. The receptor's source is a man aged 25 to 45 with Graves' ophthalmopathy. Donor details come from another sample of the same person, matched by shared clones. In this chain, TRBV28 is recombined with TRBJ1-2; there is no confident call for the D gene. The CDR3 region reads CASSLSSVGGYTF. The base sequence is TGTGCCAGCAGTTTATCATCAGTTGGAGGCTACACCTTC.